These 25 T cell receptor beta chains were sequenced from one sample in a study of blood T cell repertoires in COVID-19 (dated by TCRdb to the early 2020s). Library method: the immunoSEQ multiplex PCR assay. TCRdb took over this immuneACCESS table, retaining in-frame rearrangements with V and J assigned. Such tables are incomplete; in checked studies, under half of the missing clones stem from an unresolved V gene, and the remainder is unexplained. In all, the sample holds around 130,000 clones, and less than 85% of those were seen once. Less than 15% of the sample lies in the top ten. Specimen: peripheral blood. These receptors were obtained from a woman aged 55-69 years with acute or convalescent COVID-19.

This sequence joins TRBV5-1 and TRBJ1-2, with D unresolved. The V gene's germline CDR1 is SGHRS and CDR2 YFSETQ. The CDR3 is 15 residues long. With 0 bases removed from V and 2 bases from J, the gap between germline ends came to 11 bases. The CDR3 here is CASSLGALSNYGYTF. CDR3 nucleotide sequence: TGCGCCAGCAGCTTGGGGGCCCTGAGCAACTATGGCTACACCTTC.

V usage is TRBV6-5 and J usage is TRBJ2-3, with 9 bases matching TRBD1. This CDR3 has 14 amino acids. Unmatched junction bases numbered 7, after V lost 8 bases and J lost 4 bases. Germline assignment: CDR1 MNHEY and CDR2 SVGAGI. CDR3 sequence (DNA): TGTGCCAGCGCCGGGACAGGGTTTGCAGATACGCAGTATTTT. This sequence encodes CASAGTGFADTQYF.

Only one count was recorded for this clone. V is TRBV5-1 and J is TRBJ2-2; D might be TRBD2 (6 bases). V was cut by 0 bases and J by 7 bases, with 13 bases left in between. Germline CDR1 and CDR2: SGHRS and YFSETQ. The CDR3 loop spans 15 amino acids. The chain's CDR3 is CASSLEWRGLGELFF. CDR3 sequence (DNA): TGCGCCAGCAGCTTGGAGTGGAGGGGACTCGGGGAGCTGTTTTTT.

This clone was observed once. CDR3 in DNA: TGTGCCAGCAGCCTCTTCAAGGGGGGCAATCAGCCCCAGCATTTT. It translates to CASSLFKGGNQPQHF. V and J are TRBV6-5 and TRBJ1-5; D may be TRBD1 (6 bases). Germline CDR1 is MNHEY and CDR2 is SVGAGI. This CDR3 spans 15 amino acids. The V and J ends lost 6 bases and 2 bases respectively, with 14 bases between them.

V gene TRBV6-6 combines with J gene TRBJ2-6; no clear D. CDR1 is MNHNY and CDR2 is SVGAGI in the germline V gene (reference sequence). This CDR3 is built from 12 residues. V gave up 10 bases and J gave up 3 bases, with 7 bases separating them. The CDR3 coding sequence is TGTGCCATCCTCAGTGGGGCCAACGTCCTGACTTTC. It yields the protein CAILSGANVLTF.

The genes are TRBV6-6 and TRBJ2-5; 8 nucleotides line up with TRBD1. V lost 8 bases, J lost 4 bases, and 3 bases stayed unmatched. This CDR3 has 12 amino acids. Germline CDR1 reads MNHNY; CDR2 reads SVGAGI (reference sequence). The CDR3 DNA is TGTGCCAGCGCCGGACAGGGAGAGACCCAGTACTTC. Protein product: CASAGQGETQYF.

This clone was counted a few times. J is TRBJ1-1 and V is TRBV11-2; TRBD1 agrees at 8 bases. This CDR3 spans 15 amino acids. Unmatched junction bases numbered 9, after V lost 5 bases and J lost 4 bases. Germline V gene sequence: CDR1 SGHAT, CDR2 FQNNGV. CDR3 nucleotides: TGTGCCAGCAGCAACCCACAGGGGGTGGCCACTGAAGCTTTCTTT. Encoded protein: CASSNPQGVATEAFF.

The chain recombines TRBV4-1 with TRBJ1-1; D gene ambiguous. There are 12 residues in the CDR3. V lost 8 bases and J 1 base, leaving 8 bases between the germline ends. The germline V gene has CDR1 MGHRA and CDR2 YSYEKL. CDR3 loop: CASGWQNTEAFF. CDR3 DNA: TGCGCCAGCGGCTGGCAGAACACTGAAGCTTTCTTT.

The chain combines TRBV19 with TRBJ1-2, with 7 bases aligning to TRBD1. CDR1 is LNHDA, CDR2 SQIVND, per germline (reference sequence). V dropped 1 base and J dropped 2; count of bases not matched to a gene: 4. The CDR3 length is 15 residues. The CDR3 sequence is CASSIVGQRNYGYTF. The CDR3 DNA sequence: TGTGCCAGTAGTATAGTGGGACAGAGAAACTATGGCTACACCTTC.

V gene TRBV25-1 combines with J gene TRBJ2-5, with 8 bases identical to TRBD1. The junction had 6 bases not matched to a gene; V was cut back by 4 bases and J by 5 bases. Germline V gene data show CDR1 as MGHDK and CDR2 as SYGVNS. The CDR3 totals 14 residues. The CDR3: CASSGRGLRETQYF. In nucleotides, the CDR3 is TGTGCCAGCAGTGGCAGGGGGCTTCGGGAGACCCAGTACTTC.

This clone turned up a few times. At one boundary the junction diverges from the germline segment, which might be a read error. The V call is TRBV6-6, the J call TRBJ2-2, with D possibly matching TRBD2 (5 bases). Germline V gives CDR1 MNHNY, CDR2 SVGAGI (reference sequence). CDR3 size: 14 residues. CDR3 amino acids: CASSFQIEHRGAVF. The CDR3 DNA reads TGTGCCAGCAGTTTCCAGATAGAACACCGGGGAGCTGTTTTT.

In DNA, the CDR3 is TGTGCCAGCAGCCGACAGGGGGCCTCTGGAAACACCATATATTTT. It yields the protein CASSRQGASGNTIYF. The chain employs TRBV5-6 and TRBJ1-3; TRBD1 aligns across 10 bases. This CDR3 has 15 residues. V lost 4 bases and J lost 0; bases outside the gene matches: 1. The germline gives CDR1 SGHDT, CDR2 YYEEEE.

The rearrangement joins TRBV4-2 to TRBJ2-5; TRBD1 is a possible D gene (5 bases). This CDR3 is built from 15 residues. Germline CDR1 and CDR2: LGHNA and YNFKEQ. V was clipped by 0 bases and J by 5 bases, with 13 bases between them. CDR3 amino acids: CASSQEPAGWETQYF. CDR3 nucleotides: TGTGCCAGCAGCCAAGAGCCGGCAGGGTGGGAGACCCAGTACTTC.

The V and J genes are TRBV7-9 and TRBJ2-5; D perhaps matches TRBD1 (6 bases). Germline CDR1 SEHNR, CDR2 FQNEAQ (reference sequence). The CDR3 length is 14 residues. V shed 1 base and J shed 5 bases, with 11 bases lying between them. The CDR3 region is CASSLVTGLETQYF. The CDR3 DNA reads as TGTGCCAGCAGCTTAGTTACAGGGCTGGAGACCCAGTACTTC.

This rearrangement joins TRBV12-3 or TRBV12-4 to TRBJ2-3; 7 nucleotides agree with TRBD2. The V gene end was trimmed by 10 bases and the J gene end by 1 base; junction bases not matched to a gene: 5. This CDR3 contains 13 residues. The CDR3 DNA follows: TGTGCCACCTCTAGCGGAGGCACAGATACGCAGTATTTT. This gives the protein CATSSGGTDTQYF.

V gene TRBV5-4 combines with J gene TRBJ2-3; 8 bases line up with TRBD2. V was clipped by 4 bases and J by 2 bases; unmatched bases: 9. Germline CDR1 SGHNT, CDR2 YYREEE (reference sequence). The CDR3 is 16 residues long. CDR3 residues: CASSIFRGGYTDTQYF. CDR3 DNA: TGTGCCAGCAGCATTTTTCGGGGGGGCTACACAGATACGCAGTATTTT.

The chain is built from TRBV12-3 or TRBV12-4 and TRBJ1-2; weak D call: TRBD1 (6 bases). This CDR3 is built from 13 residues. Trimming removed 3 bases at V and 10 bases at J, with 15 bases between. The CDR3 nucleotides are TGTGCCAGCAGTTTGGGGGGGCTTAGCCCCTACACCTTC. It encodes CASSLGGLSPYTF.

The CDR3 loop is CASSIGQGREELFF. CDR3 bases: TGTGCCAGCAGCATAGGACAGGGCCGGGAGGAGCTGTTTTTT. The chain joins TRBV6-5 to TRBJ2-2; 8 bases map to TRBD1. The CDR3 sequence is 14 residues long. The J segment lost 10 bases and the V segment lost 6 bases, leaving 10 bases of the junction unmatched. Per germline, CDR1 MNHEY and CDR2 SVGAGI.

The CDR3 DNA sequence: TGTGCCAGCAGCCAAGTACGGGACAGCATGAACACTGAAGCTTTCTTT. Its translation is CASSQVRDSMNTEAFF. The gene calls are TRBV14 and TRBJ1-1; 7 bases align to TRBD1. The CDR3 is 16 residues long. The germline CDR1 and CDR2 sequences are SGHDN and FVKESK. Trimming at V came to 1 base and at J to 0 bases, leaving 5 bases not matched to a gene.

The V and J genes are TRBV7-9 and TRBJ2-7; a weak D match, TRBD1 (6 bases). The V end was cut by 5 bases, the J end by 2 bases, with 10 bases between. This CDR3 is built from 13 residues. Germline CDR1 and CDR2: SEHNR and FQNEAQ (reference sequence). The CDR3, as DNA: TGTGCCAGCAGCCGCCAGGGGACCTACGAGCAGTACGTC. Residues: CASSRQGTYEQYV.

This chain joins TRBV14 and TRBJ2-3; D may be TRBD2 (7 bases). Trimming removed 0 bases at V and 1 base at J, with 11 bases between. The CDR3 spans 16 residues. CDR1 and CDR2 (germline): SGHDN, FVKESK. CDR3 DNA sequence: TGTGCCAGCAGCCAAGACGGGGGGCAGGGCACAGATACGCAGTATTTT. Its protein product is CASSQDGGQGTDTQYF.

The chain uses TRBV28 and TRBJ1-2, with a weak D call TRBD1 (6 bases). Per the germline V gene, CDR1 is MDHEN and CDR2 is SYDVKM. V was trimmed by 4 bases and J by 2 bases, leaving 8 bases between them. CDR3 length equals 13 residues. In nucleotides, the CDR3 is TGTGCCAGCAGTTCAGGGGCGAACTATGGCTACACCTTC. The encoded protein is CASSSGANYGYTF.

The chain has TRBV15 and TRBJ2-3; TRBD2 aligns across 9 bases. Per germline, CDR1 LNHNV and CDR2 YYDKDF (reference sequence). Losses at the gene ends were 0 bases for V and 4 bases for J; bases not matched to a gene: 5. This CDR3 is 16 amino acids long. CDR3: CATSRDRVAGADTQYF. In DNA form, the CDR3 reads TGTGCCACCAGCAGAGACCGGGTAGCGGGGGCAGATACGCAGTATTTT.

The gene calls are TRBV7-9 and TRBJ2-3; D is unclear. Germline assignment: CDR1 SEHNR and CDR2 FQNEAQ (reference sequence). The CDR3 loop spans 11 amino acids. V was shortened by 6 bases and J by 12 bases, with 13 bases between the two germline ends. The CDR3 region has the DNA TGTGCCAGCAGGTCTAACGCTAATCAGTATTTT. It yields the protein CASRSNANQYF.

This clone came up a few times. The chain carries TRBV5-1 and TRBJ2-6, with D possibly TRBD1 on 5 matching bases. This CDR3 region has 17 residues. Trimming shortened V by 1 base and J by 0 bases, and 11 bases separated the two germline ends. Germline-derived CDR1 and CDR2 are SGHRS and YFSETQ. This CDR3 reads CASSLQGLRSGANVLTF. The CDR3 bases are TGCGCCAGCAGCTTGCAGGGTCTTCGCTCTGGGGCCAACGTCCTGACTTTC.